Listed below are T cell receptor beta chains from one sample, sequenced in a study of beta chain features in type 1 diabetes. The protocol was immunoSEQ multiplex PCR, while the TCRdb copy is restricted to in-frame clones and leaves out a portion. Among under 300,000 clones, roughly 8% were seen once, and the ten largest hold about 0.93%. The sample was central memory CD4+ T cells from blood. These receptors were obtained from a woman younger than 35 in good health. Each CDR3 is given with its conserved first and last residue. Each record gives: V gene, D gene, clone size, J gene, CDR3 protein, CDR3 DNA. The D gene is left open where the match is weak. Clone size appears in some rows only: once, few, many, or a class for an expanded clone.

>TRBV7-2|TRBD2|NA|TRBJ2-1
CASSVSGSPSSYNEQFF
TGTGCCAGCAGCGTTAGCGGGAGTCCGAGCTCCTACAATGAGCAGTTCTTC
>TRBV18|NA|NA|TRBJ1-1
CASSKEMNTEAFF
TGTGCCAGCTCAAAGGAGATGAACACTGAAGCTTTCTTT
>TRBV23-1|TRBD1|many|TRBJ2-1
CASSQFGTEEFF
TGCGCCAGCAGTCAGTTCGGGACAGAAGAGTTCTTC
>TRBV6-5|NA|NA|TRBJ1-1
CASSYNSLTEAFF
TGTGCCAGCAGTTACAACTCGCTCACTGAAGCTTTCTTT
>TRBV20-1|NA|NA|TRBJ2-5
CSADPQRAQYF
TGCAGTGCTGACCCTCAAAGGGCCCAGTACTTC
>TRBV18|TRBD1|few|TRBJ1-5
CASSSQGWGQPQHF
TGTGCCAGCTCATCACAGGGGTGGGGCCAGCCCCAGCATTTT
>TRBV7-6|NA|NA|TRBJ1-4
CASSFGWGRVEKLFF
TGTGCCAGCAGCTTCGGATGGGGGCGTGTTGAAAAACTGTTTTTT
>TRBV19|NA|few|TRBJ1-2
CASGSWGYGYTF
TGTGCCAGTGGCTCTTGGGGCTATGGCTACACCTTC
>TRBV29-1|NA|few|TRBJ2-3
CSHVRADTQYF
TGCAGCCATGTCAGGGCAGATACGCAGTATTTT
>TRBV11-3|NA|many|TRBJ2-7
CASSTGSSLSSYEQYF
TGTGCCAGCAGCACCGGGTCCTCCTTAAGCTCCTACGAGCAGTACTTC
>TRBV4-1|NA|few|TRBJ2-3
CASSQDPGGRDTQYF
TGCGCCAGCAGCCAAGATCCGGGGGGCAGAGATACGCAGTATTTT
>TRBV5-1|TRBD1|NA|TRBJ2-3
CASSQRDRGGTDTQYF
TGCGCCAGCAGCCAAAGGGACAGGGGTGGGACAGATACGCAGTATTTT
>TRBV4-2|NA|NA|TRBJ2-4
CASSPQQGAKNIQYF
TGTGCCAGCAGCCCCCAACAGGGAGCCAAAAACATTCAGTACTTC
>TRBV28|TRBD1|many|TRBJ2-1
CASSGRDRGVDEQFF
TGTGCCAGCAGTGGCCGGGACAGGGGTGTAGATGAGCAGTTCTTC
>TRBV7-9|NA|NA|TRBJ1-4
CASSLGGTTNEKLFF
TGTGCCAGCAGCTTAGGCGGTACAACTAATGAAAAACTGTTTTTT
>TRBV29-1|NA|NA|TRBJ2-3
CSVEGAGTDTQYF
TGCAGCGTCGAAGGCGCGGGCACAGATACGCAGTATTTT
>TRBV19|NA|few|TRBJ2-3
CASARVSSTDTQYF
TGTGCCAGCGCCAGGGTGTCCAGCACAGATACGCAGTATTTT
>TRBV18|NA|NA|TRBJ2-7
CASSPVGAGSSYEQYF
TGTGCCAGCTCACCGGTAGGGGCAGGGAGCTCCTACGAGCAGTACTTC
>TRBV6-6|NA|few|TRBJ2-1
CASSTATSEQFF
TGTGCCAGCAGTACAGCTACGTCTGAGCAGTTCTTC
>TRBV5-4|NA|NA|TRBJ2-2
CASSLITGELFF
TGTGCCAGCAGCCTTATTACCGGGGAGCTGTTTTTT
>TRBV29-1|NA|few|TRBJ1-1
CSVDTRTEAFF
TGCAGCGTTGACACAAGGACTGAAGCTTTCTTT
>TRBV30|NA|many|TRBJ2-3
CAWSVGGHTDTQYF
TGTGCCTGGAGTGTAGGCGGACACACAGATACGCAGTATTTT
>TRBV7-9|NA|NA|TRBJ2-5
CASSPSTNQETQYF
TGTGCCAGCAGCCCCTCGACAAACCAAGAGACCCAGTACTTC
>TRBV6-5|NA|few|TRBJ1-3
CASMRGTSGNTIYF
TGTGCCAGCATGAGGGGTACCTCTGGAAACACCATATATTTT
>TRBV28|NA|few|TRBJ1-1
CASSFGGSMNTEAFF
TGTGCCAGCAGTTTCGGAGGCAGCATGAACACTGAAGCTTTCTTT
>TRBV27|TRBD1|few|TRBJ1-1
CASIRQGSAEAFF
TGTGCCAGCATAAGACAGGGTTCCGCTGAAGCTTTCTTT
>TRBV25-1|TRBD2|few|TRBJ2-3
CASSESSGRASTDTQYF
TGTGCCAGCAGTGAATCTAGCGGGAGGGCTAGCACAGATACGCAGTATTTT
>TRBV11-1|NA|NA|TRBJ2-1
CASSLDVLEAYNEQFF
TGTGCCAGCAGCTTAGACGTATTGGAGGCCTACAATGAGCAGTTCTTC